The 10 T cell receptor beta chains below all came from one sample that was sequenced in a study of blood T cell repertoires in COVID-19. Some clones are missing from TCRdb's copy, which holds only in-frame ones; the method was immunoSEQ multiplex PCR. The data show about 50,000 clones, with over 80% seen just once and approximately 11% held by the top ten. The specimen sequenced was peripheral blood. All receptors come from a human donor with active COVID-19. The donor label of this sample is uncertain.

The V call is TRBV5-8, the J call TRBJ1-5; TRBD1 might be the D (6 bases). This CDR3 has 18 residues. Germline values: CDR1 SGHTS, CDR2 YDEGEE. V was cut by 3 bases and J by 2 bases, with 21 bases left in between. The CDR3 region is CASSSQGGAQGRNQPQHF. CDR3 bases: TGTGCCAGCAGCTCCCAAGGGGGGGCGCAGGGACGCAATCAGCCCCAGCATTTT.

The rearrangement joins TRBV6-5 to TRBJ2-7, with TRBD1 identical over 9 bases. V gave up 6 bases and J gave up 6 bases; unmatched junction bases: 9. This CDR3 is built from 14 residues. Per germline, CDR1 MNHEY and CDR2 SVGAGI. Here the CDR3 reads CASSQRDRDSEQYF. The CDR3 coding sequence is TGTGCCAGCAGCCAGCGGGACAGGGATTCCGAGCAGTACTTC.

This chain connects TRBV5-1 to TRBJ2-7; 9 bases align to TRBD1. Germline lookup yields CDR1 SGHRS and CDR2 YFSETQ. Trimming cost V 4 bases and J 1 base; bases outside gene matches: 6. The CDR3 has 15 residues. The CDR3 DNA reads as TGCGCCAGCAGCCTACAGGGGGCTCAATCCTACGAGCAGTACTTC. Residues: CASSLQGAQSYEQYF.

The genes are TRBV18 and TRBJ2-1, with 10 bases identical to TRBD2. Germline CDR1 and CDR2: KGHSH and LQKENI. The CDR3 is made up of 14 amino acids. V trimming: 5 bases; J trimming: 9 bases; junction bases outside the gene matches: 7. The CDR3 here is CASSSGTSVSEQFF. Here the CDR3 DNA reads TGTGCCAGCTCATCCGGGACTAGCGTGAGTGAGCAGTTCTTC.

This CDR3 is CASSVDHTKSEQYF. CDR3 sequence (DNA): TGTGCCAGCAGCGTAGATCATACTAAGTCCGAGCAGTACTTC. This chain joins TRBV9 and TRBJ2-7; D unresolved. CDR3 size: 14 residues. The V end lost 0 bases, the J end lost 6 bases, and 13 bases lay between the germline ends. From germline, CDR1 is SGDLS and CDR2 YYNGEE.

The V and J genes are TRBV19 and TRBJ2-3; TRBD1 matches at 7 bases. Germline V CDR1 and CDR2: LNHDA, SQIVND (reference sequence). The CDR3 is 20 residues long. The trim removed 5 bases at V and 2 bases at J, leaving 22 bases unmatched. CDR3: CASSPYLDRVAGTTTDTQYF. CDR3 in DNA: TGTGCCAGTAGTCCTTACCTCGACAGGGTCGCTGGAACTACCACAGATACGCAGTATTTT.

This chain links TRBV28 with TRBJ1-2; 7 bases map to TRBD1. The germline CDR1 and CDR2 sequences are MDHEN and SYDVKM. The junction had 5 bases not matched to a gene; V was cut back by 3 bases and J by 7 bases. This CDR3 region has 13 residues. CDR3 bases: TGTGCCAGCAGTTTCCCCGGGACAGTTGGCTACACCTTC. Amino acid sequence: CASSFPGTVGYTF.

V and J are TRBV5-1 and TRBJ2-7, with TRBD2 matching over 8 bases. Germline CDR1 SGHRS, CDR2 YFSETQ. Losses at the gene ends were 0 bases for V and 1 base for J; bases not matched to a gene: 3. The CDR3 runs to 15 residues. CDR3 region: CASSLGSGTSYEQYF. The CDR3 nucleotides are TGCGCCAGCAGCTTGGGTAGCGGGACTTCCTACGAGCAGTACTTC.

The chain employs TRBV5-1 and TRBJ2-1; TRBD2 matches 10 bases. Germline V gene lookup returns CDR1 SGHRS and CDR2 YFSETQ. The length of the CDR3 is 14 residues. Trimming at V came to 7 bases and at J to 9 bases, leaving 10 bases not matched to a gene. The CDR3 DNA reads as TGCGCCAGCCGAACTAGCGGGACTCTTGGTGAGCAGTTCTTC. Its protein is CASRTSGTLGEQFF.

V and J are TRBV20-1 and TRBJ1-2, with D possibly TRBD1 on 5 matching bases. The CDR3 contains 13 residues. Germline V lookup: CDR1 DFQATT, CDR2 SNEGSKA (reference sequence). Between the trimmed V and J ends, which lost 3 bases and 5 bases, there was a span of 13 bases. The CDR3 sequence: CSASRRGGYGYTF. CDR3 coding DNA: TGCAGTGCTAGTCGACGCGGGGGATATGGCTACACCTTC.